This T cell receptor (beta chain) came from a study of breast tumors, draining lymph nodes, adjacent tissues. The lymph nodes were axillary draining lymph nodes from breast cancer patients. At least ten counts were recorded for this clonotype. A much larger clone differs from this one at a single base, so this may be a read error. One entry per CDR3 protein, called by TCRdb with MiXCR from the multiplex PCR reads. The sample lists about 89,000 distinct CDR3 sequences; approximately 31% were seen once. The V and J ends lost 4 bases and 2 bases respectively, with 27 bases between them. The germline V gene encodes CDR1 SGHVS and CDR2 FQNEAQ. This CDR3 contains 19 residues.

The chain carries TRBV7-8 and TRBJ2-7; the D gene is possibly TRBD2 (7 bases). The sequence derives from a female donor with breast cancer. Some clones in this sample may be carry-over from other donors' samples. Sequenced input: axillary lymph node tissue. The CDR3: CASSSGRGGGGPYPYEQYF. CDR3 DNA: TGTGCCAGCAGCTCCGGCCGCGGGGGAGGGGGGCCTTACCCCTACGAGCAGTACTTC.